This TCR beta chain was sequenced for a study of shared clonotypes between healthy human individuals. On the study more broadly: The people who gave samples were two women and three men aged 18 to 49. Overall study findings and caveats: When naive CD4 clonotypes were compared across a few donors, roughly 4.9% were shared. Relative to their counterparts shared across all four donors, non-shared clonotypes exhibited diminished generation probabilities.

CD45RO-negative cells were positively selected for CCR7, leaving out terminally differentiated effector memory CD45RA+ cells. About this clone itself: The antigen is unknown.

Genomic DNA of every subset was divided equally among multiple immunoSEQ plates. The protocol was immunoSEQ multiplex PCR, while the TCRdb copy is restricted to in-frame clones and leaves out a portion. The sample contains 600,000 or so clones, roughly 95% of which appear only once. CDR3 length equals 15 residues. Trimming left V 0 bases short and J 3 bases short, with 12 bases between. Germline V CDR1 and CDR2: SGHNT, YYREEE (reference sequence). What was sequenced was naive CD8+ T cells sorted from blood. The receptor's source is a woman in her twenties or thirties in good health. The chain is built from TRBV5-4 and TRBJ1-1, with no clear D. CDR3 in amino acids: CASSLAHGADTEAFF. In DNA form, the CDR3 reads TGTGCCAGCAGCTTGGCCCACGGAGCCGACACTGAAGCTTTCTTT. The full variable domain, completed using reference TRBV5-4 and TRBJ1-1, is ETGVTQSPTHLIKTRGQQVTLRCSSQSGHNTVSWYQQALGQGPQFIFQYYREEENGRGNFPPRFSGLQFPNYSSELNVNALELDDSALYLCASSLAHGADTEAFFGQGTRLTVV.